This TCR beta chain was identified in a study of blood T cell repertoires in COVID-19 (TCRdb year 2020). General notes on the study: The collaborator samples originated in the United States, Italy and Spain and spanned the acute and convalescent phases of COVID-19. The material from the prospective study consisted of cDNA or gDNA derived from T cells, B-cell-depleted T cells, or PBMCs. Subjects who had been exposed to COVID-19, were actively infected with it, or had recovered from it provided the deeply sampled blood TCRbeta repertoires that made up the dataset. Where available, HLA class I and class II types were obtained from metadata supplied by the sample provider rather than from assay-based typing. The samples were drawn from the first 160 participants of the ongoing ImmuneRACE study and from 950 to 1,500 subjects provided by 6 global collaborators. The repertoires were released in a freely available public database meant as a resource for research on the immune response to SARS-CoV-2. A de-identified subject ID, COVID-19 status, age in years and sex were almost always included in the sample metadata. Overall results and qualifications from the work: Clinical and demographic metadata were provided uncurated, with the amount varying by source and participant.

TCRbeta CDR3 regions were amplified from genomic DNA by means of the immunoSEQ Assay, a bias-controlled multiplex PCR. Regarding the original processing steps: The number of nucleated cells in each sample was estimated from the amplification of reference gene primers within the assay. To quantify the absolute abundance of each unique TCRbeta CDR3 rearrangement, sequence reads were collapsed and filtered. For each sample, productive Simpson clonality was calculated by taking the square root of Simpson's diversity index across productive rearrangements. This immuneACCESS table, as held by TCRdb, lists in-frame sequences with V and J called but not all clones. Of the missing ones, under half trace to an unresolved V gene in checked studies; the others have no known cause. The D gene and trimming were derived from the DNA, and the V and J assignments and clone size from that table. The sample profile shows roughly 140,000 clones; over 75% of them were found once. The top ten clones comprise 10% to 15% of the sample.

This clone was counted only a few times. The specificity of this receptor is unknown. No much larger clone exists at a distance of one base, and base qualities are not known. Clipping removes 5 bases from V and 0 bases from J, with 4 as the unmatched junction base count. Its CDR3 holds 16 amino acids, cysteine through phenylalanine. Here the CDR3 DNA is all that survives: 48 bases in frame from base 1. From a lookup of the germline V gene, CDR1 and CDR2 are SGHNT and YENEEA. Collaborating institutions collected whole blood in K2EDTA tubes following their own protocols. Collaborator samples were shipped for TCRbeta analysis as frozen whole blood, isolated PBMCs, or DNA extracted from either sample type.

The sequenced sample was peripheral blood. The receptor chain draws on TRBV11-3 and TRBJ2-1, with 10 central nucleotides matching TRBD2. This receptor was identified in a man aged 60 to 69 with active or convalescent COVID-19. The CDR3 corresponds to CASSRSGGSSYNEQFF. The DNA sequence follows: TGTGCCAGCAGCCGTAGCGGGGGGAGCTCCTACAATGAGCAGTTCTTC.